The 11 T cell receptor beta chains in this list originate from one sample, sequenced in a study of blood T cell repertoires in COVID-19 (dated by TCRdb to between 2020 and 2021). Library prep was done by the immunoSEQ multiplex PCR assay. The clones in this table, taken by TCRdb from immuneACCESS, are in-frame only. Not every clone is retained; where verified, under half of the shortfall comes from an unresolved V gene, and the cause of the rest is unknown. In this sample the table shows approximately 300,000 clones, around 87% of which occur a single time. Clones ranked in the top ten supply 1% of the sample. The specimen was peripheral blood. Receptors were obtained from a man in his fifties or sixties with active or convalescent COVID-19.

The chain couples TRBV10-1 to TRBJ1-2; TRBD1 matches 9 bases. Losses at the gene ends were 6 bases for V and 8 bases for J; bases not matched to a gene: 10. The CDR3 totals 14 residues. The germline V gene has CDR1 WNHNN and CDR2 SYGVQD (reference sequence). The CDR3 region is CASRTDETGGGYTF. The CDR3 DNA is TGCGCCAGCAGGACTGATGAGACAGGGGGAGGCTACACCTTC.

This chain links TRBV2 with TRBJ1-1; no firm D call. V was trimmed by 3 bases and J by 0 bases, leaving 8 bases between them. This CDR3 is 14 amino acids long. Germline assignment: CDR1 SNHLY and CDR2 FYNNEI. The DNA of the CDR3 is TGTGCCAGCAGTGACAGGTGGCTGAACACTGAAGCTTTCTTT. It codes for CASSDRWLNTEAFF.

V and J are TRBV18 and TRBJ2-2; 9 bases are a match to TRBD1. CDR3 size: 18 residues. The V segment lost 1 base and the J segment 0 bases; nucleotides outside the gene matches: 6. Germline-derived CDR1 and CDR2 are KGHSH and LQKENI. The CDR3 nucleotides are TGTGCCAGCTCACCACGGGGACAGGGCCCATCGAACACCGGGGAGCTGTTTTTT. This sequence encodes CASSPRGQGPSNTGELFF.

The gene calls are TRBV11-2 and TRBJ1-1, with 7 nucleotides matching TRBD1. V gave up 6 bases and J gave up 2 bases; unmatched junction bases: 6. Germline lookup yields CDR1 SGHAT and CDR2 FQNNGV. This CDR3 is built from 14 residues. The CDR3 protein is CASRPQGLNTEAFF. DNA for the CDR3: TGTGCCAGCAGGCCACAGGGGTTAAACACTGAAGCTTTCTTT.

The CDR3 reads CASSPPSGGGFWYTF. The CDR3, as DNA: TGTGCCAGCTCACCACCTTCCGGGGGGGGATTCTGGTACACCTTC. J is TRBJ1-2 and V is TRBV18; weak D call: TRBD1 (5 bases). The CDR3 contains 15 residues. V was trimmed by 0 bases and J by 11 bases, leaving 19 bases between them. Germline CDR1 KGHSH, CDR2 LQKENI.

V gene TRBV27 combines with J gene TRBJ2-7, with 10 bases matching TRBD1. The CDR3 loop spans 16 amino acids. Trimming at V came to 6 bases and at J to 5 bases, leaving 13 bases not matched to a gene. CDR1 is MNHEY and CDR2 is SMNVEV in the germline V gene (reference sequence). The CDR3 sequence: CASRDRGLGTSDEQYF. The CDR3 region has the DNA TGTGCCAGCAGGGACAGGGGGTTGGGGACGTCGGACGAGCAGTACTTC.

This chain connects TRBV10-3 to TRBJ1-1; the D gene is possibly TRBD1 (6 bases). CDR3 length equals 10 residues. Trimming took 8 bases from V and 6 from J, leaving 7 bases between them. Germline V gives CDR1 ENHRY, CDR2 SYGVKD. The CDR3 protein is CAIGQSEAFF. The CDR3, as DNA: TGTGCCATCGGACAGTCTGAAGCTTTCTTT.

The chain carries TRBV24-1 and TRBJ2-3; 9 bases align to TRBD2. CDR3 length: 12 amino acids. Germline assignment: CDR1 KGHDR and CDR2 SFDVKD. J lost 5 bases, V lost 9 bases, and 2 bases had no gene match. The CDR3 DNA reads TGTGCCACCGCGGGGGGGCAAGATACGCAGTATTTT. Encoded protein: CATAGGQDTQYF.

This chain uses TRBV7-9 with TRBJ1-1, with D possibly TRBD1 on 6 matching bases. Germline CDR1 SEHNR, CDR2 FQNEAQ (reference sequence). Trimming shortened V by 0 bases and J by 6 bases, and 8 bases separated the two germline ends. The CDR3 sequence is 13 residues long. In DNA form, the CDR3 reads TGTGCCAGCAGCTTAGCGGCAGGGGCTGAAGCTTTCTTT. Translated: CASSLAAGAEAFF.

V usage is TRBV5-6 and J usage is TRBJ2-5; TRBD2 matches 7 bases. This CDR3 comprises 13 residues. Germline CDR1 SGHDT, CDR2 YYEEEE. V trimming: 0 bases; J trimming: 8 bases; junction bases outside the gene matches: 4. The CDR3 loop is CASSLDGGGTQYF. Written as DNA, the CDR3 is TGTGCCAGCAGCTTGGATGGGGGGGGAACCCAGTACTTC.

CDR3 amino acids: CATSDLAPTEDTQYF. CDR3 nucleotide sequence: TGTGCCACCAGTGATTTAGCGCCTACCGAGGATACGCAGTATTTT. The chain joins TRBV24-1 to TRBJ2-3; D is ambiguous. The CDR3 is made up of 15 amino acids. Per the germline V gene, CDR1 is KGHDR and CDR2 is SFDVKD. Trimming left V 1 base short and J 6 bases short, with 13 bases between.